The clone carrying this T cell receptor beta chain was observed at least ten times. Two-round multiplex PCR, the amplification method, yielded TCR beta CDR3 from genomic DNA. Primers (each specific to one TRBV or TRBJ gene) were used in first-round PCR. TCRdb reprocessed the multiplex PCR reads with MiXCR, giving one entry per CDR3 protein. The table lists roughly 15,000 distinct CDR3 sequences, around 32% of them singletons. This record belongs to a study of prognosis after radiotherapy for stage I lung cancer. The overall study: No patient received concurrent therapy with stereotactic body radiotherapy.

CDR1 and CDR2 (germline): WSHSY, SAAADI. The CDR3 runs 17 residues. V was clipped by 7 bases and J by 1 base; unmatched bases: 14. Two time points each involved a draw of approximately 6 milliliters of peripheral blood. This material consisted of PBMCs, taken before or after stereotactic body radiation therapy (not recorded which). V is TRBV10-2 and J is TRBJ2-3; 7 positions agree with TRBD1. The receptor comes from a donor aged 50 or older with non-small cell lung cancer. The CDR3 region has the DNA TGCGCCAGCAACCCCCGGGACAGAGATCGACGCACAGATACGCAGTATTTT. This translates into CASNPRDRDRRTDTQYF.